This paragraph reports one TCR beta chain. The antigen is undetermined. Other DNA variants within this sample encode the same CDR3. These data come from a study of beta chain features in type 1 diabetes. Study observations and caveats: Within each of all four CD4+ subsets, Type 1 diabetes patients had TCRB CDR3s that were moderately but significantly shorter. VDJ junctions sequenced from type 1 diabetes patients showed fewer insertions and more deletions. Since sequencing was performed on cDNA, cells with high TCR expression could be over-represented.

Expressed TCRB transcripts got sequenced, as all isolated RNA was reverse transcribed. Repertoires were generated with immunoSEQ multiplex PCR, while TCRdb's copy carries only in-frame clones and drops some. Seen here are 300,000 or so clones, over 11% observed once, and the top ten hold around 0.016%. This clonotype was obtained from a man younger than 40 with type 1 diabetes. The sample was naive CD4+ T cells from blood.

CDR3 residues: CASSVGSGSYNEQFF. CDR3 bases: TGTGCCAGCAGCGTAGGCAGCGGGAGTTACAATGAGCAGTTCTTC. The V gene is TRBV9, the J gene TRBJ2-1; 8 bases match TRBD2. The ends lost 0 bases at V and 4 bases at J; junction bases unmatched: 3. Germline V gene lookup returns CDR1 SGDLS and CDR2 YYNGEE. The CDR3 loop spans 15 amino acids.